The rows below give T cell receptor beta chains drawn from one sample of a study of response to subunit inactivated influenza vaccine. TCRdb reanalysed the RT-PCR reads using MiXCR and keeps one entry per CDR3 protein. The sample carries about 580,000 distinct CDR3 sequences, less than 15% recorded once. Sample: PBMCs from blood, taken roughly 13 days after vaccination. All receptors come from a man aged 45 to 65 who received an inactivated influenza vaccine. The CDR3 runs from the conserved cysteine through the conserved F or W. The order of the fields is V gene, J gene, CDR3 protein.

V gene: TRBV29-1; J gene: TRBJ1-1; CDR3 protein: CSATTFMNTEAFF
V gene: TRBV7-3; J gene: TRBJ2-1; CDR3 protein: CASSLDSDNEQFF
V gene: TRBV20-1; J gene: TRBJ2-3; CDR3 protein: CSARGTGGTDTQYF
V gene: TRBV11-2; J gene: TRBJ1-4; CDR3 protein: CASSLGVGQEGEKLFF
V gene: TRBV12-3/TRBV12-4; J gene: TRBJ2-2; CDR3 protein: CASSLSAGGPGELFF
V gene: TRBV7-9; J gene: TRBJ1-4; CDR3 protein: CASSLDVATNEKLFF
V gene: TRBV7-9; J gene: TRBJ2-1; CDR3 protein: CASSLKGQYNEQFF
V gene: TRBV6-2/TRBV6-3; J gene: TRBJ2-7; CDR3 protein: CASRQRTGVYEQYF
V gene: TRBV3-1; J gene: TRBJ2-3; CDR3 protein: CASSQSDTDTQYF
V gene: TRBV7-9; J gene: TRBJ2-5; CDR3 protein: CASSSGPIQETQYF
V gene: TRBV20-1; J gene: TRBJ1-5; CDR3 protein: CSARSDRGGQPQHF
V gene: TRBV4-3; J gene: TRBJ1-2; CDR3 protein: CASSPRAGANYGYTF
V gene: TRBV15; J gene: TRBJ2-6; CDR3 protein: CATSGLGLRANVLTF
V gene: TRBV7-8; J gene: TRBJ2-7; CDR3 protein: CASSPRRQAYEQYF
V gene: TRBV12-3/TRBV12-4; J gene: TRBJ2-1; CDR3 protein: CASKTAIYNEQFF
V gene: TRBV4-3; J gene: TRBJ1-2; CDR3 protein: CASSQDIGGGYTF
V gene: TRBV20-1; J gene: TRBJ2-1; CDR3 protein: CSASAYLQHNTQFF
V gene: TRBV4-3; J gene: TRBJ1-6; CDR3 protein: CASSQEAEPNSPLHF
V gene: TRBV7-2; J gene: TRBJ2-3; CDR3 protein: CASSLGQGGGQRTQYF
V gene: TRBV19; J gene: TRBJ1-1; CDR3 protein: CATVGWRAEAFF
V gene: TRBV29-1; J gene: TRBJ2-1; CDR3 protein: CSVVGLAASYNEQFF
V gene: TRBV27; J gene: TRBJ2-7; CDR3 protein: CASSPVKGYEQYF
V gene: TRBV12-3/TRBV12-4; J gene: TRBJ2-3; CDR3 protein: CASSPSGGTTDTQYF
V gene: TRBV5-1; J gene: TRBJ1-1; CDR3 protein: CASSLGIRVNTEAFF
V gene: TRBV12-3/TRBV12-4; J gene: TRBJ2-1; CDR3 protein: CASSSLLRAGNEQFF
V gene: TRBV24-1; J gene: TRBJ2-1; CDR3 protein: CATSDLAGVAYNEQFF
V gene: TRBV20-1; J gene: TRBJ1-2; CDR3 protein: CSAYLSGTGGHAGYTF
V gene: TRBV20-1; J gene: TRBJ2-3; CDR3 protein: CSARSPGRGSTDTQYF
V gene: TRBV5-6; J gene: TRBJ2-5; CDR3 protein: CASSHQSGGSETQYF
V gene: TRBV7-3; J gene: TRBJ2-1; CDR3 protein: CAGSSGTSGYNEQFF
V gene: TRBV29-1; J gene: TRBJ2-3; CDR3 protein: CSGTSGGSPYTQYF
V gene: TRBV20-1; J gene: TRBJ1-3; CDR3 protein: CSARDQRSGNTIYF
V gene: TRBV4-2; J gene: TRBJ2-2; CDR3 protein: CASSQEGWGNGELFF
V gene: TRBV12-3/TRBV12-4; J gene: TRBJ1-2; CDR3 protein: CASSLSDRQSTF
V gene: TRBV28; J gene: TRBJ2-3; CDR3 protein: CASSFKRASTDTQYF
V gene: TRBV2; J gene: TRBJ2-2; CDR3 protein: CASRVDTGELFF
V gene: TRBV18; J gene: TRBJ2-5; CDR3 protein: CASSRRTGLQETQYF
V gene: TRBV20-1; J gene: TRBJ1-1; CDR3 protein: CSARTKGDRYSEAFF
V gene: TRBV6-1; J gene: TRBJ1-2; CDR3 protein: CASGKLGTYGYTF
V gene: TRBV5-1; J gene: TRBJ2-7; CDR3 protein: CASSLDRANPSYEQYF
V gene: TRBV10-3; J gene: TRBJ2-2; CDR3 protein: CAISETGLTHTGELFF
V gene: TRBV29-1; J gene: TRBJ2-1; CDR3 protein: CSVEDYRAKRNEQFF
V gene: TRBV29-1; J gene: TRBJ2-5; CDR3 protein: CSVDVGFGPQETQYF
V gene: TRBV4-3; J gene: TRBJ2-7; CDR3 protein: CASSQETDSYEQYF
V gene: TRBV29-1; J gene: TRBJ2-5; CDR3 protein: CSEEPRRPQETQYF
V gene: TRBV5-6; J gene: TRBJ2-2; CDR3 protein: CASSWGRFGELFF